This entry lists 3 T cell receptor beta chains sequenced from one sample in a study of cytomegalovirus exposure and HLA in healthy donors. Measured with immunoSEQ multiplex PCR; TCRdb has only the in-frame clones, and not every one. Of around 230,000 clones in the sample, approximately 83% were seen once. Sequencing was carried out using PBMCs. Source of these receptors: a woman aged 30 to 39 in good health and CMV-seropositive.

The chain recombines TRBV11-2 with TRBJ2-6, with D unresolved. Germline V gene data show CDR1 as SGHAT and CDR2 as FQNNGV. The CDR3 sequence is 16 residues long. The V gene lost 7 bases and the J gene lost 2 bases, with 15 bases spanning the gap. The DNA of the CDR3 is TGTGCCAGCAACTTTGCGGCCTTCCCTGGGGCCAACGTCCTGACTTTC. This encodes CASNFAAFPGANVLTF. Based on the CDR3 plus reference TRBV11-2 and TRBJ2-6, the full variable domain is EAGVAQSPRYKIIEKRQSVAFWCNPISGHATLYWYQQILGQGPKLLIQFQNNGVVDDSQLPKDRFSAERLKGVDSTLKIQPAKLEDSAVYLCASNFAAFPGANVLTFGAGSRLTVL.

The V and J genes are TRBV9 and TRBJ2-2; D may be TRBD1 (6 bases). This CDR3 contains 14 residues. Germline assignment: CDR1 SGDLS and CDR2 YYNGEE. V gave up 3 bases and J gave up 1 base, with 7 bases separating them. DNA of the CDR3: TGTGCCAGCAGCGCGACAGGGAACACCGGGGAGCTGTTTTTT. Its protein product is CASSATGNTGELFF.

The CDR3: CASSLVSGTGRDGYTF. The CDR3 DNA follows: TGTGCCAGCAGCTTGGTATCAGGCACAGGCCGAGATGGCTACACCTTC. V and J are TRBV5-6 and TRBJ1-2; D is perhaps TRBD1 (5 bases). Trimming left V 0 bases short and J 6 bases short, with 18 bases between. Germline V gene data show CDR1 as SGHDT and CDR2 as YYEEEE. This CDR3 is built from 16 residues.